The 16 T cell receptor beta chains reported below all come from one sample, sequenced in a study of blood T cell repertoires in COVID-19. Here immunoSEQ multiplex PCR was the method, and the copy in TCRdb shows in-frame clones only, minus some. Seen here are under 150,000 clones, about 85% observed once, and the top ten hold around 1.5%. Sequenced sample: peripheral blood. These TCRs come from a middle-aged man with acute or convalescent COVID-19.

CDR3 in DNA: TGCGCCAGCAGCTGGACCGGACAAGAAGGCTACACCTTC. This translates into CASSWTGQEGYTF. This sequence joins TRBV5-1 and TRBJ1-2; D is perhaps TRBD1 (5 bases). The germline gives CDR1 SGHRS, CDR2 YFSETQ. The V and J ends lost 3 bases and 8 bases respectively, with 14 bases between them. This CDR3 region has 13 residues.

V is TRBV27 and J is TRBJ1-6; 7 bases are a match to TRBD1. CDR3 length: 17 residues. Germline loops: CDR1 MNHEY, CDR2 SMNVEV (reference sequence). Trimming at V came to 5 bases and at J to 9 bases, leaving 16 bases not matched to a gene. CDR3 residues: CASSPGDSQRWGSPLHF. In DNA, the CDR3 is TGTGCCAGCAGTCCCGGGGACAGCCAGCGATGGGGTTCACCCCTCCACTTT.

The CDR3 loop is CASSAQRGGPDTQYF. The CDR3 DNA follows: TGTGCCAGCAGCGCCCAGCGGGGGGGCCCAGATACGCAGTATTTT. V usage is TRBV11-1 and J usage is TRBJ2-3, with 10 bases matching TRBD2. This CDR3 region has 15 residues. V dropped 5 bases and J dropped 4; count of bases not matched to a gene: 6. Germline-derived CDR1 and CDR2 are SGHAT and FQDESV (reference sequence).

The genes are TRBV25-1 and TRBJ1-4; tentatively, D is TRBD1 (6 bases). The germline V gene encodes CDR1 MGHDK and CDR2 SYGVNS. CDR3 size: 17 residues. Trimming took 3 bases from V and 7 from J, leaving 21 bases between them. In DNA form, the CDR3 reads TGTGCCAGCAGTGACCCCCAACTCAGGGGTCTCGGTGAAAAACTGTTTTTT. It encodes CASSDPQLRGLGEKLFF.

This clone was seen at least ten times. This rearrangement joins TRBV6-5 to TRBJ2-7; TRBD1 might be the D (5 bases). CDR3 size: 12 residues. The V end was cut by 8 bases, the J end by 5 bases, with 13 bases between. Germline CDR1 MNHEY, CDR2 SVGAGI. Here the CDR3 reads CASGRGLNEQYF. The CDR3 DNA sequence: TGTGCCAGCGGAAGGGGTCTGAACGAGCAGTACTTC.

V gene TRBV7-3 combines with J gene TRBJ2-2; D unresolved. The CDR3 extends over 13 amino acids. V lost 3 bases and J 6 bases, leaving 8 bases between the germline ends. Germline V lookup: CDR1 SGHTA, CDR2 FQGTGA. The CDR3 region has the DNA TGTGCCAGCAGCTTGGGCCCCGCCGGGGAGCTGTTTTTT. Translation: CASSLGPAGELFF.

This clone has a handful of counts. V and J are TRBV5-4 and TRBJ2-1; a weak D match, TRBD1 (6 bases). Germline V gives CDR1 SGHNT, CDR2 YYREEE (reference sequence). Trimming cost V 1 base and J 3 bases, with 11 bases left between them. This CDR3 has 15 residues. The CDR3 sequence: CASSLSGGNYNEQFF. The CDR3 DNA follows: TGTGCCAGCAGCTTGTCTGGGGGCAACTACAATGAGCAGTTCTTC.

This chain uses TRBV6-6 with TRBJ2-1; D not certain. The germline V and J ends were trimmed by 0 bases and 5 bases, with 8 bases remaining between them. CDR3 length equals 14 residues. Germline CDR1 is MNHNY and CDR2 is SVGAGI (reference sequence). CDR3 sequence reads: CASSYSNRDNEQFF. CDR3 bases: TGTGCCAGCAGTTACTCTAACAGAGACAATGAGCAGTTCTTC.

V gene TRBV27 combines with J gene TRBJ1-6; 7 bases match TRBD1. The CDR3 length is 14 residues. Trimming removed 8 bases from V and 7 bases from J; junction bases left unmatched: 8. Germline CDR1 and CDR2: MNHEY and SMNVEV (reference sequence). This chain's CDR3 is CASLPQGWNSPLHF. CDR3 sequence (DNA): TGTGCCAGCCTACCACAGGGGTGGAATTCACCCCTCCACTTT.

This clone was seen a single time. This chain links TRBV5-8 with TRBJ2-3; perhaps TRBD2 as D (6 bases). CDR1 is SGHTS and CDR2 is YDEGEE in the germline V gene. Trimming pared 4 bases from V and 3 bases from J, leaving 12 bases between. This CDR3 spans 14 amino acids. The CDR3 DNA reads TGTGCCAGCAGCGTTGGACTAAAAACAGATACGCAGTATTTT. Translating gives CASSVGLKTDTQYF. Complete variable domain (other parts from reference TRBV5-8 and TRBJ2-3): EAGVTQSPTHLIKTRGQQATLRCSPISGHTSVYWYQQALGLGLQFLLWYDEGEERNRGNFPPRFSGRQFPNYSSELNVNALELEDSALYLCASSVGLKTDTQYFGPGTRLTVL.

This sequence joins TRBV2 and TRBJ1-5; a possible D gene is TRBD1 (5 bases). CDR1 and CDR2 from the germline V gene are SNHLY and FYNNEI. Trimming shortened V by 3 bases and J by 5 bases, and 17 bases separated the two germline ends. The length of the CDR3 is 16 residues. CDR3 loop: CASSDRGYSGDQPQHF. The CDR3 nucleotides are TGTGCCAGCAGTGACCGCGGCTACTCGGGGGATCAGCCCCAGCATTTT.

V gene TRBV29-1 combines with J gene TRBJ1-1; 8 bases match TRBD1. The CDR3 is 13 amino acids. J gave up 4 bases and V 7 bases, and 8 bases lay outside the gene matches. CDR1 and CDR2 from the germline V gene are SQVTM and ANQGSEA. The CDR3: CSASTGEVTEAFF. CDR3 sequence (DNA): TGCAGCGCCTCGACAGGGGAAGTCACTGAAGCTTTCTTT.

This clone was counted once. The chain recombines TRBV28 with TRBJ1-4; 7 nucleotides agree with TRBD1. Germline V gene data show CDR1 as MDHEN and CDR2 as SYDVKM. This CDR3 contains 15 residues. V shed 6 bases, J shed 2 bases, and the junction held 6 bases outside the gene matches. The CDR3 bases are TGTGCCAGCAGGCCCTCGGACAGGACTAATGAAAAACTGTTTTTT. The encoded protein is CASRPSDRTNEKLFF.

The CDR3: CASSQDPAGDPNYGYTF. CDR3 in DNA: TGTGCCAGCAGCCAAGATCCGGCAGGCGATCCCAACTATGGCTACACCTTC. This rearrangement joins TRBV3-1 (or the pseudogene TRBV3-2) to TRBJ1-2; D is uncertain. Trimming took off 0 bases at V and 2 bases at J, with 16 bases between the two ends. Germline CDR1 is LGHDT and CDR2 is YNNKEL (reference sequence). This CDR3 is built from 17 residues.

This chain joins TRBV19 and TRBJ1-5; 8 bases line up with TRBD1. The CDR3 has 17 residues. V was pared by 4 bases and J by 0 bases, with 8 bases of the junction left unmatched. Germline V gene data show CDR1 as LNHDA and CDR2 as SQIVND (reference sequence). CDR3 nucleotide sequence: TGTGCCAGTAGTAGAGGGACAGGCGGTTATAGCAATCAGCCCCAGCATTTT. It translates to CASSRGTGGYSNQPQHF.

This clone showed up just once. The chain links TRBV30 to TRBJ1-3; D unclear. V was cut by 5 bases and J by 3 bases, with 8 bases left in between. Germline-derived CDR1 and CDR2 are GTSNPN and SVGIG (reference sequence). The CDR3 runs 12 residues. The CDR3 spells CAWDISGNTIYF. Here the CDR3 DNA reads TGTGCCTGGGACATCAGTGGAAACACCATATATTTT.